The source of this T cell receptor beta chain is a study of blood T cell repertoires in COVID-19. Some clones are missing from TCRdb's copy, which holds only in-frame ones; the method was immunoSEQ multiplex PCR. The sample holds about 300,000 clones; roughly nine tenths are singletons and the top ten take under 3%. CDR1 SGHRS and CDR2 YFSETQ come from the germline V gene. This CDR3 has 13 residues. J lost 7 bases, V lost 3 bases, and 6 bases had no gene match. Individuals drawn from about two dozen US areas were about 18 to 95 years old. Exposed study participants had met a COVID-19 case within 2 weeks before entry.

This clonotype was obtained from a woman between 45 and 65 years old who had been exposed to COVID-19. Sequencing used PBMCs or T cells enriched from blood (not recorded which). The genes are TRBV5-1 and TRBJ2-7, with 8 positions matching TRBD1. DNA for the CDR3: TGCGCCAGCAGCTGGACAGGGAGAGAAGAGCAGTACTTC. Translated, it gives CASSWTGREEQYF.